Here is one T cell receptor beta chain with its context. Its matching antigen is unknown. This sample was taken from a study of PD-1 blockade in classical Hodgkin lymphoma. On the study more broadly: Nivolumab dosing for patients was 3 mg/kg, administered intravenously every 2 weeks.

All trial patients relapsed after autologous stem cell transplantation. Points from the study as a whole: Exclusion applied to patients who initiated nivolumab less than 1 year following ASCT. Complete responders started with a diversity level that resembled newly diagnosed patients at baseline. Differences between repertoires have undefined causes, possibly disease activity or prior therapy.

TCRdb keeps only in-frame clones here, not all; method: immunoSEQ multiplex PCR. The sample contains just over 60,000 clones, approximately 90% of which appear only once. The CDR3 totals 15 residues. The trim removed 5 bases at V and 2 bases at J, leaving 8 bases unmatched. Germline V lookup: CDR1 SGHTA, CDR2 FQGNSA. The receptor was isolated from a human donor with classical Hodgkin lymphoma. This chain connects TRBV7-2 to TRBJ1-2, with 7 bases fitting TRBD1. Here the sequenced sample was peripheral blood mononuclear cells (PBMCs), taken at baseline. The CDR3 nucleotides are TGTGCCAGCAGCCCAAAGACAGGGACGAACTATGGCTACACCTTC. This sequence encodes CASSPKTGTNYGYTF.